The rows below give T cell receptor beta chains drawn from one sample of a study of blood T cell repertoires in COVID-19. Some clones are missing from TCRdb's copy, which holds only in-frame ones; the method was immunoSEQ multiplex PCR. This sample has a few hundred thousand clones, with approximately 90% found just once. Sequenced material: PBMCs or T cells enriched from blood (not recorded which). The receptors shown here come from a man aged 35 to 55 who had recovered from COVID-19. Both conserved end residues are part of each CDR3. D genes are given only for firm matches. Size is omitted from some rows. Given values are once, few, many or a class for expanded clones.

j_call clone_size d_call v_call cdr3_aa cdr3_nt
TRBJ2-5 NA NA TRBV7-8 CASSPPFRGHKKETQYF TGTGCCAGCAGCCCCCCCTTTCGGGGACACAAAAAAGAGACCCAGTACTTC
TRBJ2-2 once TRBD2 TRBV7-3 CASSLGLAGGAGELFF TGTGCCAGCAGCTTGGGACTAGCGGGAGGTGCCGGGGAGCTGTTTTTT
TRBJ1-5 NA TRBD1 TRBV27 CASSTRGTGYHSNQPQHF TGTGCCAGCTCGACCCGAGGGACAGGCTATCATAGCAATCAGCCCCAGCATTTT
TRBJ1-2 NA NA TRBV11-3 CASSLDRANTNYGYTF TGTGCCAGCAGCTTAGACAGGGCGAACACTAACTATGGCTACACCTTC
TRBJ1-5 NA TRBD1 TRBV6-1 CASSVLLRQGKNQPQHF TGTGCCAGCAGTGTGTTATTGAGACAGGGGAAGAATCAGCCCCAGCATTTT
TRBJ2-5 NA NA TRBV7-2 CASSLDSGGWETQYF TGTGCCAGCAGCTTGGATTCGGGGGGCTGGGAGACCCAGTACTTC
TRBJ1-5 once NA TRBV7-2 CASSLSRDQPQHF TGTGCCAGCAGCTTAAGTCGGGATCAGCCCCAGCATTTT
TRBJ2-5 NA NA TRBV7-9 CASSRTAQETQYF TGTGCCAGCAGCCGGACAGCTCAAGAGACCCAGTACTTC
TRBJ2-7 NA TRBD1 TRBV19 CASSTPGTGGMYEQYF TGTGCCAGTAGTACCCCCGGGACAGGGGGCATGTACGAGCAGTACTTC
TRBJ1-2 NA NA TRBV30 CAWSGGVLWGYTF TGTGCCTGGAGTGGGGGGGTGCTCTGGGGCTACACCTTC
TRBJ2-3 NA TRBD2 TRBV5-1 CASSFGLAGVVSSRTSTDTQYF TGCGCCAGCAGCTTTGGACTAGCGGGAGTTGTGTCAAGTAGAACAAGCACAGATACGCAGTATTTT
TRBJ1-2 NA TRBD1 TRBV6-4 CASSDQGAGRGYTF TGTGCCAGCAGTGACCAGGGGGCCGGGCGAGGCTACACCTTC
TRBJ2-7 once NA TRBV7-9 CASSPFYEQYF TGTGCCAGCAGCCCATTCTACGAGCAGTACTTC
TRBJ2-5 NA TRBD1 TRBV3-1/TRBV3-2 CASSRWDRVRETQYF TGTGCCAGCAGCCGATGGGACAGGGTGCGGGAGACCCAGTACTTC
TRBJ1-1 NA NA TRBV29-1 CSVYTGVNTEAFF TGCAGCGTCTATACAGGAGTGAACACTGAAGCTTTCTTT
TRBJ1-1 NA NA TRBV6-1 CASSEDYKAAFF TGTGCCAGCAGTGAAGACTACAAAGCAGCTTTCTTT
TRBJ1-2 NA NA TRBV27 CASSFRTNYGYTF TGTGCCAGCAGTTTCAGGACTAACTATGGCTACACCTTC